The sequence of this TCR beta chain was determined in a study of response to subunit inactivated influenza vaccine. TCRdb re-derived calls from the RT-PCR reads in MiXCR, one entry per CDR3 protein. This table holds about 170,000 distinct CDR3 sequences, roughly 12% found once. In this sample, this clonotype turned up many times. The same data also went into a second study, on T cells expressing NK-cell markers. From that paper: The cDNA for TCR beta came from 5'RACE template switching with UMIs. One of the eight sequenced donors was seronegative, whereas the other seven were HCMV-seropositive. In roughly six donors, dominant NKG2C+ clonotypes were roughly 1.0-7.5% of CD8+ T cells. Also leading the CD3+CD56-NKG2C+ fraction in a few donors were these clonotypes. Whether expanded NKG2C+ T cell clones recognized HCMV stayed uncertain.

The receptor was derived from a man between 50 and 59 years old who received an inactivated influenza vaccine. This material consisted of CD8+ T cells sorted from PBMCs, taken 11 to 12 days after vaccination.

The CDR3 DNA reads as TGTGCCAGCAGCTTAGGGGTTAACTATGGCTACACCTTC. Protein sequence: CASSLGVNYGYTF. V usage is TRBV7-9 and J usage is TRBJ1-2; D gene unclear. V lost 1 base, J lost 1 base, and 4 bases lay in between. The germline V gene encodes CDR1 SEHNR and CDR2 FQNEAQ (reference sequence). This CDR3 is 13 amino acids long.